The present T cell receptor (beta chain) was sequenced within a study of cytomegalovirus exposure and HLA in healthy donors. Findings and caveats of the study: As immune exposure information, only CMV serostatus was available. A reported reduction in N-insertions relative to the approximately 640-donor mean was seen in an Asian-associated ancestry cluster in a later analysis. Presence/absence results assume similar sequencing depth per donor, which may not hold.

On this clone itself: Its antigen is undetermined.

From germline, CDR1 is MNHEY and CDR2 SVGAGI. With V trimmed by 2 bases and J by 0 bases, 4 bases remained unmatched. This CDR3 is 16 amino acids long. Primers: 60 Vbeta forward and 13 Jbeta reverse. Produced via immunoSEQ multiplex PCR; TCRdb's table is partial and in-frame only. This table lists over 100,000 clones. The sequencing sample was made of PBMCs. The receptor comes from a middle-aged woman in good health and CMV-seropositive. The chain is built from TRBV6-5 and TRBJ2-7; 10 bases are shared with TRBD1. CDR3 sequence (DNA): TGTGCCAGCAGTTACGAGGGACAGGGGAGCTCCTACGAGCAGTACTTC. As protein: CASSYEGQGSSYEQYF.